The sequence of this TCR beta chain was determined in a study of response to subunit inactivated influenza vaccine. Study outcomes and limitations: After each seasonal influenza vaccination, few new T cells are recruited, the authors suggested.

Note on this clonotype: Antigen specificity is unknown.

MiXCR, run by TCRdb on the RT-PCR reads, gives a single entry per CDR3 protein. The table includes about 650,000 distinct CDR3 sequences, 15% to 19% detected once. The germline V and J ends were trimmed by 3 bases and 3 bases, with 11 bases remaining between them. Germline CDR1 DFQATT, CDR2 SNEGSKA (reference sequence). This CDR3 is 14 amino acids long. The input for sequencing was PBMCs from blood, taken 12 days after vaccination. This chain links TRBV20-1 with TRBJ2-2, with D possibly TRBD1 on 7 matching bases. The sequence was obtained from a middle-aged man who received an inactivated influenza vaccine. In nucleotides, the CDR3 is TGCAGTGCTAGGGAGGGGGCCTACACCGGGGAGCTGTTTTTT. The encoded protein is CSAREGAYTGELFF.